This T cell receptor (beta chain) is drawn from a study of T cells after yellow fever vaccination. Study at large: Fractions containing few cells were prepared with SMART-Seq v4 Ultra Low Input. Overall study findings and caveats: The booster saw the reappearance of most primary-vaccination clones (approximately 97% CD4, 70% to 90% CD8). Abundant clonotypes (contaminants from the bulk population) could be present in FACS-sorted repertoires.

This clonotype was seen at least ten times. What it recognizes is unknown. The authors made TCR cDNA by 5'RACE template switching, adding a universal primer site and UMIs. TCRdb re-analysed the 5' RACE reads in MiXCR, keeping a single row per CDR3 protein. The profile shows 300,000 to 350,000 distinct CDR3 sequences, 4% to 5.5% of them singletons. Germline V gene data show CDR1 as SGDLS and CDR2 as YYNGEE. The V gene lost 0 bases and the J gene lost 2 bases, with 13 bases spanning the gap. The CDR3 has 16 residues. This chain uses TRBV9 with TRBJ2-3, with a weak D call TRBD1 (5 bases). The source was PBMCs, collected 15 days after the yellow fever booster vaccination. This sequence originates from a man younger than 35 who received the YFV17D yellow fever vaccine. In nucleotides, the CDR3 is TGTGCCAGCAGCGTAGGGGGCTTGGCGGACACAGATACGCAGTATTTT. Protein product: CASSVGGLADTDTQYF.